This note documents a single T cell receptor (beta chain) sequence. Its binding antigen is unknown. No base quality values were provided; no much bigger clone lies one nucleotide off. As encoded in the germline V gene, CDR1 is MNHNS while CDR2 is SASEGT. The CDR3 starts with the cysteine, ends with the phenylalanine, and has 12 residues. Of all the DNA, just the CDR3 is kept, 36 bases in frame from base 1. The germline ends are 11 bases apart after V is trimmed by 11 bases and J by 1 base. The trial excluded patients who had a history of autoimmune disease or who were on systemic immunosuppression. In every dose cohort, peripheral blood was drawn for TCR sequencing at baseline, cycle 4 day 1, and cycle 7 day 1. The samples were taken from a phase I, first-in-human, multicenter, open-label dose-escalation trial of ivuxolimab. Adults with locally advanced or metastatic melanoma, renal cell carcinoma, hepatocellular carcinoma or head and neck squamous cell carcinoma were enrolled in the trial. Before TCR sequencing, CD4+ T cells and CD8+ T cells were sorted from peripheral blood as separate populations.

These data belong to a study of OX40 agonist ivuxolimab in advanced cancers. As for the study more broadly: Ivuxolimab was a fully human IgG2 agonistic monoclonal antibody targeting the costimulatory receptor OX40 (CD134). Intravenous ivuxolimab was administered to patients every 2 weeks at six dose levels: 0.01, 0.1, 0.3, 1.5, 3 and 10 mg/kg. Of the 50 or so patients in dose escalation, 19 had hepatocellular carcinoma, about 15 had melanoma, 9 had renal cell carcinoma and 9 had head and neck cancer. In the dose-escalation cohort, roughly four fifths of patients were male, and the mean age was around 60 years, with a range of roughly 20 to 85. Patients were allowed to have had prior anti-PD-1, anti-PD-L1 or anti-CTLA-4 therapy, and 40% of the dose-escalation patients had previously received checkpoint inhibitors. Partial responses occurred in three dose-escalation patients, of whom one had hepatocellular carcinoma and two had cutaneous melanoma. The point of sequencing TCRbeta in the periphery was to test whether ivuxolimab changed TCR sequence diversity and drove clonal T-cell expansion. The monotherapy dose-escalation portion (N ≈ 52 patients) of the phase I ivuxolimab trial is reported in the paper. What the study reported, not specific to this receptor: Low levels of normalized T-cell clonal expansion were also seen in some patients who did not respond. Clonal expansion of both CD4+ and CD8+ blood T cells was observed from baseline to week 6 at doses 0.1 to 3.0 mg/kg. The antigen specificity of the peripheral T cells that underwent clonal expansion was not determined. After ivuxolimab, CD8+ T cells had more expanded clones than CD4+ T cells on average. In the 0.1-3.0 mg/kg groups, partial responders were among the patients with the lowest normalized peripheral clonal expansion, particularly in CD8+ T cells.

Genomic DNA was extracted from sorted cells for sequencing of the TCRbeta CDR3 region. The immunoSEQ Assay was used to sequence the TCRbeta CDR3 regions. This immuneACCESS table, as held by TCRdb, lists in-frame sequences with V and J called but not all clones. Of the missing ones, under half trace to an unresolved V gene in checked studies; the others have no known cause. Present in this sample are 55,000 to 65,000 clones, about 87% of which were seen just once. More than 1.5% of the sample is taken by the ten largest. The sequences come from CD4+ or CD8+ T cells sorted from blood, collected in a trial of the OX40 agonist ivuxolimab. The chain links TRBV6-1 with TRBJ1-1; the D gene lacks a confident call. The origin of this receptor is an adult with an advanced solid tumor such as melanoma, head and neck, liver or kidney cancer. At the DNA level, the sequence is TGTGCCGCACGCGGGAGGAACACTGAAGCTTTCTTT. It specifies CAARGRNTEAFF.